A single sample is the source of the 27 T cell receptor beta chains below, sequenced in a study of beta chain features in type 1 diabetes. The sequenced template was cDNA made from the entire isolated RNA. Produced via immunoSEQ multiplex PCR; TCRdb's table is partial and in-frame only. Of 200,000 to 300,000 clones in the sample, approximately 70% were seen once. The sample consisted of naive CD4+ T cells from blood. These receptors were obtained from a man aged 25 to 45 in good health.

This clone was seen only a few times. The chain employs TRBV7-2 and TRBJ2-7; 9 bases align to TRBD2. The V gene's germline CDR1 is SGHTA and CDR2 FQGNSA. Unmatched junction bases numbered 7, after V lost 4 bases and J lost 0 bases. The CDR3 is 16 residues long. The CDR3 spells CASSSRLADSSYEQYF. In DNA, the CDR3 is TGTGCCAGCAGCTCCCGACTAGCGGACAGCTCCTACGAGCAGTACTTC.

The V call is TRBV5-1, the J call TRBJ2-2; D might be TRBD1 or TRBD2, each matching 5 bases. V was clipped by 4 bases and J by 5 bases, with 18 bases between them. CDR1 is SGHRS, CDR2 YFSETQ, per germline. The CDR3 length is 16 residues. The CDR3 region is CASSVNQGVGTGELFF. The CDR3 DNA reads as TGCGCCAGCAGCGTGAATCAGGGAGTCGGGACCGGGGAGCTGTTTTTT.

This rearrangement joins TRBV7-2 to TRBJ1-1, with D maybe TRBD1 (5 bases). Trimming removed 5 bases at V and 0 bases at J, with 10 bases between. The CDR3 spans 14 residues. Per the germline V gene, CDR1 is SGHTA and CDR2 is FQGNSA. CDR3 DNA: TGTGCCAGCAGCCCGGGGCGCGTGAACACTGAAGCTTTCTTT. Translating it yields CASSPGRVNTEAFF.

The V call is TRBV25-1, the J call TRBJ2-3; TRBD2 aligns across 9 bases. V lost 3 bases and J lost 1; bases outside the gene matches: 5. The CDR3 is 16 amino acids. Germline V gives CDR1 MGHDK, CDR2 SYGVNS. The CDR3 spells CASSEGSGGRTDTQYF. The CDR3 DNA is TGTGCCAGCAGTGAGGGTAGCGGGGGCCGCACAGATACGCAGTATTTT. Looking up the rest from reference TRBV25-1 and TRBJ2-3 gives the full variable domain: EADIYQTPRYLVIGTGKKITLECSQTMGHDKMYWYQQDPGMELHLIHYSYGVNSTEKGDLSSESTVSRIRTEHFPLTLESARPSHTSQYLCASSEGSGGRTDTQYFGPGTRLTVL.

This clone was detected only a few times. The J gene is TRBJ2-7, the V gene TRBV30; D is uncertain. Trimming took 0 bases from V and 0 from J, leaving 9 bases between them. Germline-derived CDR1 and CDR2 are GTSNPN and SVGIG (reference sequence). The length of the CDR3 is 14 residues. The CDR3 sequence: CAWSVDGSSYEQYF. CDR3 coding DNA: TGTGCCTGGAGTGTAGACGGTAGCTCCTACGAGCAGTACTTC. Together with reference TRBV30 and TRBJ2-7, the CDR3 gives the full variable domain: SQTIHQWPATLVQPVGSPLSLECTVEGTSNPNLYWYRQAAGRGLQLLFYSVGIGQISSEVPQNLSASRPQDRQFILSSKKLLLSDSGFYLCAWSVDGSSYEQYFGPGTRLTVT.

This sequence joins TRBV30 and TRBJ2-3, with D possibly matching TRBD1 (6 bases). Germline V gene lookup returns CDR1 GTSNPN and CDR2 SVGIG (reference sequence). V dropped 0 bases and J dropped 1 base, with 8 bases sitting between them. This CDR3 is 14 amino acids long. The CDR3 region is CAWSVWGRTDTQYF. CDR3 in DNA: TGTGCCTGGAGTGTTTGGGGGCGCACAGATACGCAGTATTTT. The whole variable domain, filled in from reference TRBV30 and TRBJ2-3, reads SQTIHQWPATLVQPVGSPLSLECTVEGTSNPNLYWYRQAAGRGLQLLFYSVGIGQISSEVPQNLSASRPQDRQFILSSKKLLLSDSGFYLCAWSVWGRTDTQYFGPGTRLTVL.

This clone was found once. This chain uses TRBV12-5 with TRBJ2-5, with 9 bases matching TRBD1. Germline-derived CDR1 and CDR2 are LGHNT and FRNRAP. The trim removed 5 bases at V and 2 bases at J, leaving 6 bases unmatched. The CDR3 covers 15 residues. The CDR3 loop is CASGQGTGKQETQYF. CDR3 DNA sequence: TGTGCTAGTGGTCAAGGGACAGGGAAACAAGAGACCCAGTACTTC.

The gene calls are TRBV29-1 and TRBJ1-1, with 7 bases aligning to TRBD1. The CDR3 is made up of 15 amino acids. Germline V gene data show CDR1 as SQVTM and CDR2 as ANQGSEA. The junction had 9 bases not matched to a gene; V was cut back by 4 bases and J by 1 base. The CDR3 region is CSVVRDRRTNTEAFF. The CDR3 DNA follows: TGCAGCGTTGTCCGGGACAGAAGAACGAACACTGAAGCTTTCTTT.

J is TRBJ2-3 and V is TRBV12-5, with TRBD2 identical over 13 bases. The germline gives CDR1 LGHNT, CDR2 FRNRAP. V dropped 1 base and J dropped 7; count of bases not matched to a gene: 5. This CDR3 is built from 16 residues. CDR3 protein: CASGLGLAGGANTQYF. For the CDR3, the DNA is TGTGCTAGTGGTTTGGGACTAGCGGGAGGAGCAAATACGCAGTATTTT.

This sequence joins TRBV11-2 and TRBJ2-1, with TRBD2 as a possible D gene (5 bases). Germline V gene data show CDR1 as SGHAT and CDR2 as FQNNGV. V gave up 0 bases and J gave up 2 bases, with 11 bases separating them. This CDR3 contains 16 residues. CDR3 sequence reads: CASSLDSGRAYNEQFF. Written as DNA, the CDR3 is TGTGCCAGCAGCTTAGATAGTGGGCGGGCCTACAATGAGCAGTTCTTC.

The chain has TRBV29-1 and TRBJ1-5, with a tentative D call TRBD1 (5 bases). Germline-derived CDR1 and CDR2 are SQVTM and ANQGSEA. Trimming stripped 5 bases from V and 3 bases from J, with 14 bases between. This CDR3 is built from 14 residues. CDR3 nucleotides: TGCAGCGTTATAACAGGATCCCCCAATCAGCCCCAGCATTTT. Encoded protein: CSVITGSPNQPQHF.

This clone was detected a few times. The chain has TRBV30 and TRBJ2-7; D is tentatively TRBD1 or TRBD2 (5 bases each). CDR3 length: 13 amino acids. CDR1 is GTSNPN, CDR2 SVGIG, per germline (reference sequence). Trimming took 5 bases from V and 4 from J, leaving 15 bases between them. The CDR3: CAWSVGGKYEQYF. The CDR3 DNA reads TGTGCCTGGTCTGTTGGGGGAAAATACGAGCAGTACTTC. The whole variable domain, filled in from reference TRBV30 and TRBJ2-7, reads SQTIHQWPATLVQPVGSPLSLECTVEGTSNPNLYWYRQAAGRGLQLLFYSVGIGQISSEVPQNLSASRPQDRQFILSSKKLLLSDSGFYLCAWSVGGKYEQYFGPGTRLTVT.

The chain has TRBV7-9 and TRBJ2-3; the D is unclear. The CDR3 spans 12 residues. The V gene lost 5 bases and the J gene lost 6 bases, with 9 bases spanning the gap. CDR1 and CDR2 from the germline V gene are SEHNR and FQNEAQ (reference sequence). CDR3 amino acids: CASSQDGDTQYF. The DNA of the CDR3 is TGTGCCAGCAGCCAGGACGGGGATACGCAGTATTTT.

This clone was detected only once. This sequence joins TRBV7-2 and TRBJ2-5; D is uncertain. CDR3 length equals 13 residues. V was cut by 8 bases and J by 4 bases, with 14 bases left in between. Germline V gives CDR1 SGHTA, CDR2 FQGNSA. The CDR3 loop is CASGRGPGETQYF. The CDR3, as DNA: TGTGCCAGCGGCCGTGGCCCCGGAGAGACCCAGTACTTC.

The CDR3 coding sequence is TGTGCCAGCAGCCTAAGGACAGGGGGCGATTCACCCCTCCACTTT. This gives the protein CASSLRTGGDSPLHF. V is TRBV9 and J is TRBJ1-6; the match to TRBD1 covers 11 bases. With V trimmed by 4 bases and J by 8 bases, 5 bases remained unmatched. The CDR3 is 15 amino acids. Germline V gene sequence: CDR1 SGDLS, CDR2 YYNGEE. Full variable domain (remainder filled in from reference TRBV9 and TRBJ1-6): DSGVTQTPKHLITATGQRVTLRCSPRSGDLSVYWYQQSLDQGLQFLIQYYNGEERAKGNILERFSAQQFPDLHSELNLSSLELGDSALYFCASSLRTGGDSPLHFGNGTRLTVT.

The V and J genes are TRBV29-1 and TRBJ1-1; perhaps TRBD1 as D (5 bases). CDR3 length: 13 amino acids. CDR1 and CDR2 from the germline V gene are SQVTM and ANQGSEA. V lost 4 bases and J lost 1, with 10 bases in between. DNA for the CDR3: TGCAGCGTTGGTAAGGACACGAACACTGAAGCTTTCTTT. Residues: CSVGKDTNTEAFF.

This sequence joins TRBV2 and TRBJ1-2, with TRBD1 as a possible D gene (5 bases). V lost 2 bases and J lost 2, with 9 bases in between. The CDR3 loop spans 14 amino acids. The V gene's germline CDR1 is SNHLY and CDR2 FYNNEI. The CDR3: CASSESAGNYGYTF. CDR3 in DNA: TGTGCCAGCAGTGAATCGGCAGGGAACTATGGCTACACCTTC.

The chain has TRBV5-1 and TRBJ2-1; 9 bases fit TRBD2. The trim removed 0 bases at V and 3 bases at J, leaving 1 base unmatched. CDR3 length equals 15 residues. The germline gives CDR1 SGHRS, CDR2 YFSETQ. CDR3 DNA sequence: TGCGCCAGCAGCTTGGCTAGCGGGAACTACAATGAGCAGTTCTTC. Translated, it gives CASSLASGNYNEQFF.

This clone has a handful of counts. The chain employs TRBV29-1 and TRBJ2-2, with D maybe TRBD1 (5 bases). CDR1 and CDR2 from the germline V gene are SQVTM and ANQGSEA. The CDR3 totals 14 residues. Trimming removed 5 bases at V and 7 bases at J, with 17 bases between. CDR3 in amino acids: CSVLKGPQSGELFF. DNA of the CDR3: TGCAGCGTTCTAAAGGGGCCGCAAAGCGGGGAGCTGTTTTTT.

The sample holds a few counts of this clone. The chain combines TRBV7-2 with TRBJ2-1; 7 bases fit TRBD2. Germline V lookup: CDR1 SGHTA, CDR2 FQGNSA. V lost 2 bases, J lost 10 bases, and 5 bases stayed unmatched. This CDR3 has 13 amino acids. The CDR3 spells CASSLRLREEQFF. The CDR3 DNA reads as TGTGCCAGCAGCTTAAGGTTGCGGGAGGAGCAGTTCTTC. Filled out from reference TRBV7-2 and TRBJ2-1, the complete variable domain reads GAGVSQSPSNKVTEKGKDVELRCDPISGHTALYWYRQSLGQGLEFLIYFQGNSAPDKSGLPSDRFSAERTGGSVSTLTIQRTQQEDSAVYLCASSLRLREEQFFGPGTRLTVL.

The CDR3 is CASSLDRGTTYTQYF. CDR3 nucleotides: TGTGCCAGCAGCCTGGACAGGGGGACCACTTATACGCAGTATTTT. The V call is TRBV5-5, the J call TRBJ2-3; 10 bases map to TRBD1. J was trimmed by 7 bases and V by 4 bases; bases with no gene match: 9. This CDR3 comprises 15 residues. In germline, CDR1 is SGHKS, CDR2 YYEKEE (reference sequence).

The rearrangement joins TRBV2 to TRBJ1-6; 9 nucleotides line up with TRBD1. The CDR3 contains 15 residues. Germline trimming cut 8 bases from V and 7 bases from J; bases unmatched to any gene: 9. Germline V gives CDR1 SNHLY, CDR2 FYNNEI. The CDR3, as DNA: TGTGCCAGCCAGGACAGGGGACCAATCAATTCACCCCTCCACTTT. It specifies CASQDRGPINSPLHF.

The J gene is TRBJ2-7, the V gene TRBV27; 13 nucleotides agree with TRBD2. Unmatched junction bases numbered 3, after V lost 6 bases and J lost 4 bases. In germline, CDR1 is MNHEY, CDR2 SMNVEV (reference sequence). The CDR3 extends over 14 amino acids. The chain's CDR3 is CASRETSGRYEQYF. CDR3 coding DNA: TGTGCCAGCAGAGAGACTAGCGGGAGGTACGAGCAGTACTTC.

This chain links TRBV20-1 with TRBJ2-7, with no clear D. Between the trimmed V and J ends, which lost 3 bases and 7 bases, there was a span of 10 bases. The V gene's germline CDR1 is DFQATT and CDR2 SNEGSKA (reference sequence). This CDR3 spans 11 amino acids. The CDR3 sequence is CSASLQKEQYF. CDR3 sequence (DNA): TGCAGTGCTAGTCTCCAGAAGGAGCAGTACTTC.

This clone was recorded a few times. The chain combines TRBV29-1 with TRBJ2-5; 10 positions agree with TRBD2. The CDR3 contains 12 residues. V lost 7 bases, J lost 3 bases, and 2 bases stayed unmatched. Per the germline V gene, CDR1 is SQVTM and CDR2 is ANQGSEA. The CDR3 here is CSAGLAEETQYF. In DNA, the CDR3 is TGCAGCGCCGGACTAGCGGAAGAGACCCAGTACTTC.

The chain's CDR3 is CAISESMGVRPGDYEQYF. In DNA, the CDR3 is TGTGCCATCAGTGAGTCGATGGGAGTAAGACCGGGAGACTACGAGCAGTACTTC. J is TRBJ2-7 and V is TRBV10-3, with D possibly TRBD2 on 6 matching bases. The CDR3 has 18 residues. The germline gives CDR1 ENHRY, CDR2 SYGVKD. Trimming cost V 0 bases and J 3 bases, with 21 bases left between them.

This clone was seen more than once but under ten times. The DNA of the CDR3 is TGCGCCAGCAGCCAAGTCGGGTCAGTTGCCGAGCAGTACTTC. Translation gives CASSQVGSVAEQYF. The gene calls are TRBV4-3 and TRBJ2-7; D is ambiguous. Germline CDR1 reads LGHNA; CDR2 reads YSLEER. The CDR3 is made up of 14 amino acids. V was trimmed by 1 base and J by 6 bases, leaving 13 bases between them.